This T cell receptor (beta chain) was sequenced in a study of T-cell reconstitution after alpha-beta-depleted transplantation in children. This clonotype was counted at least ten times. Unique molecular identifiers were built into the TCRbeta library. TCRdb processed the PCR reads anew with MiXCR; each CDR3 protein has one entry. The table records hundreds of thousands of distinct CDR3 sequences, roughly a quarter of them present only once. Germline assignment: CDR1 DFQATT and CDR2 SNEGSKA (reference sequence). The CDR3 is 12 amino acids. Trimming cost V 4 bases and J 8 bases; bases outside gene matches: 2.

The J gene is TRBJ1-6, the V gene TRBV20-1; TRBD1 agrees at 7 bases. The receptor was derived from a girl aged 2 to 10 with Fanconi anemia, due to receive a stem cell transplant. Sequenced material: PBMCs, taken before TCRalphabeta/CD19-depleted stem cell transplant. Written as DNA, the CDR3 is TGCAGTGCTACAGACAGGGATTCACCCCTCCACTTT. This codes for CSATDRDSPLHF.